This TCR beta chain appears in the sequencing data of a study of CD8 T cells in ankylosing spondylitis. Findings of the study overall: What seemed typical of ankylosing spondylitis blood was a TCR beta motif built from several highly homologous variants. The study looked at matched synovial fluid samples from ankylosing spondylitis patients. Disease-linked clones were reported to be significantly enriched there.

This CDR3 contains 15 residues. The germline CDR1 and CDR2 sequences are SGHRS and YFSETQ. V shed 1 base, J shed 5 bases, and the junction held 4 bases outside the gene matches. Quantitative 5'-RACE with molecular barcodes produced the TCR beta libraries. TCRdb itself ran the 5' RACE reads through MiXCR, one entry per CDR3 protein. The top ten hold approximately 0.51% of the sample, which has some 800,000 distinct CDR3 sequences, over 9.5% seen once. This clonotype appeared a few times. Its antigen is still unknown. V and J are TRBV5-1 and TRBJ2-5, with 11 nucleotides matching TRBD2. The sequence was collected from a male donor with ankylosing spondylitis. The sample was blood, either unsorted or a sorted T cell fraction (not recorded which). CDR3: CASSLTSGSRETQYF. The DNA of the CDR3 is TGCGCCAGCAGCTTGACTAGCGGGAGTCGGGAGACCCAGTACTTC.